These 25 T cell receptor beta chains came from one sample sequenced in a study of cytomegalovirus exposure and HLA in healthy donors. Libraries were prepared by immunoSEQ multiplex PCR; TCRdb keeps only in-frame clonotypes and omits some of them. The sample shows roughly 150,000 clones, over 80% of them seen only once. Sequencing was done on a sample of PBMCs. These receptors were taken from a man aged 25 to 45 in good health and CMV-seropositive.

The CDR3 bases are TGTGCCAGCAGCTTAGACCCGGGTTTATCTGGAAACACCATATATTTT. Its protein product is CASSLDPGLSGNTIYF. V usage is TRBV7-2 and J usage is TRBJ1-3; D unresolved. This CDR3 spans 16 amino acids. Germline V gene data show CDR1 as SGHTA and CDR2 as FQGNSA. V was cut by 1 base and J by 1 base, with 11 bases left in between.

A word on this clone: The same CDR3 also results from other DNA sequences found in this sample. The chain joins TRBV29-1 to TRBJ1-1; 10 bases are shared with TRBD1. The CDR3 sequence is 17 residues long. Germline CDR1 reads SQVTM; CDR2 reads ANQGSEA. V shed 6 bases, J shed 0 bases, and the junction held 13 bases outside the gene matches. The CDR3 spells CSVPSRQGARLNTEAFF. In DNA form, the CDR3 reads TGCAGCGTCCCTTCGCGACAGGGGGCCCGATTGAACACTGAAGCTTTCTTT.

The J gene is TRBJ2-7, the V gene TRBV7-2; 11 nucleotides line up with TRBD1. Germline V lookup: CDR1 SGHTA, CDR2 FQGNSA. With 5 bases clipped from V and 3 bases from J, the junction kept 3 bases outside the gene matches. CDR3 length equals 14 residues. The CDR3 sequence is CASSRTGGGYEQYF. The CDR3 DNA is TGTGCCAGCAGCCGGACAGGGGGCGGCTACGAGCAGTACTTC.

This clone showed up just once. This rearrangement joins TRBV4-2 to TRBJ1-4, with D perhaps matching TRBD1 (6 bases). The CDR3 covers 18 residues. The V gene's germline CDR1 is LGHNA and CDR2 YNFKEQ. Trimming shortened V by 4 bases and J by 7 bases, and 25 bases separated the two germline ends. The CDR3 coding sequence is TGTGCCAGCAGCCCGTTAATTGGACAGAGGACCAACTCTGAAAAACTGTTTTTT. This translates into CASSPLIGQRTNSEKLFF.

J is TRBJ1-2 and V is TRBV15; possible D gene TRBD1, 5 bases. The germline V and J ends were trimmed by 0 bases and 4 bases, with 15 bases remaining between them. CDR1 and CDR2 (germline): LNHNV, YYDKDF (reference sequence). The CDR3 sequence is 16 residues long. DNA of the CDR3: TGTGCCACCAGCAGAGATCGGGTCTTGGGGCCCTATGGCTACACCTTC. The encoded protein is CATSRDRVLGPYGYTF.

In this sample, this clone turned up a few times. V is TRBV29-1 and J is TRBJ1-2; 8 positions match TRBD1. The V gene's germline CDR1 is SQVTM and CDR2 ANQGSEA. CDR3 length equals 14 residues. The trim removed 6 bases at V and 2 bases at J, leaving 8 bases unmatched. The DNA of the CDR3 is TGCAGCGTCGCACCAGGGGGCGAAAACTATGGCTACACCTTC. Translated, it gives CSVAPGGENYGYTF. The variable domain in full, completed from reference TRBV29-1 and TRBJ1-2, reads SAVISQKPSRDICQRGTSLTIQCQVDSQVTMMFWYRQQPGQSLTLIATANQGSEATYESGFVIDKFPISRPNLTFSTLTVSNMSPEDSSIYLCSVAPGGENYGYTFGSGTRLTVV.

J is TRBJ2-7 and V is TRBV5-4; D not certain. There are 13 residues in the CDR3. CDR1 SGHNT and CDR2 YYREEE come from the germline V gene (reference sequence). V was pared by 1 base and J by 4 bases, with 9 bases between. In DNA form, the CDR3 reads TGTGCCAGCAGCTTGTTACCAGGATACGAGCAGTACTTC. Translation gives CASSLLPGYEQYF. The whole variable domain, remainder taken from reference TRBV5-4 and TRBJ2-7, is ETGVTQSPTHLIKTRGQQVTLRCSSQSGHNTVSWYQQALGQGPQFIFQYYREEENGRGNFPPRFSGLQFPNYSSELNVNALELDDSALYLCASSLLPGYEQYFGPGTRLTVT.

The chain employs TRBV5-1 and TRBJ1-4; 8 positions match TRBD1. The CDR3 is 14 residues long. CDR1 and CDR2 (germline): SGHRS, YFSETQ. Trimming cost V 5 bases and J 7 bases; bases outside gene matches: 7. CDR3 sequence: CASRPDREGEKLFF. As DNA, the CDR3 is TGCGCCAGCAGACCGGACAGGGAGGGTGAAAAACTGTTTTTT.

The chain is built from TRBV13 and TRBJ2-5; weak D call: TRBD1 (5 bases). The V and J ends lost 0 bases and 2 bases respectively, with 10 bases between them. CDR1 and CDR2 (germline): PRHDT, FYEKMQ (reference sequence). CDR3 length: 15 residues. The CDR3 nucleotides read TGTGCCAGCAGCTTAGGGGCAGGGTTACAAGAGACCCAGTACTTC. Translating it yields CASSLGAGLQETQYF.

The sample holds a few counts of this clone. This chain connects TRBV5-6 to TRBJ1-2; 11 bases agree with TRBD1. With 0 bases clipped from V and 6 bases from J, the junction kept 1 base outside the gene matches. CDR3 length: 14 residues. Germline CDR1 reads SGHDT; CDR2 reads YYEEEE. The CDR3 nucleotides are TGTGCCAGCAGCTTGGGGACAGGGGGCGATGGCTACACCTTC. This translates into CASSLGTGGDGYTF.

The chain uses TRBV5-1 and TRBJ2-5; D is possibly TRBD2 (5 bases). The CDR3 is 15 residues long. Germline assignment: CDR1 SGHRS and CDR2 YFSETQ. Between the trimmed V and J ends, which lost 0 bases and 5 bases, there was a span of 14 bases. CDR3 sequence (DNA): TGCGCCAGCAGCTTGGGACCACTAGGCCACGAGACCCAGTACTTC. Amino acid sequence: CASSLGPLGHETQYF.

This clone has only a few counts. This sequence joins TRBV5-1 and TRBJ1-6, with TRBD1 matching 8 bases. V lost 5 bases and J lost 6; bases outside the gene matches: 1. CDR3 length: 13 residues. The germline gives CDR1 SGHRS, CDR2 YFSETQ. This CDR3 reads CASRGQGNSPLHF. CDR3 coding DNA: TGCGCCAGCAGAGGACAGGGTAATTCACCCCTCCACTTT.

The chain employs TRBV6-5 and TRBJ2-2, with 8 nucleotides matching TRBD2. This CDR3 is built from 16 residues. The V gene's germline CDR1 is MNHEY and CDR2 SVGAGI. Trimming took 2 bases from V and 4 from J; bases not matched to a gene: 6. CDR3 nucleotide sequence: TGTGCCAGCAGTTACGGTAGCGGGGAGGGCACCGGGGAGCTGTTTTTT. This gives the protein CASSYGSGEGTGELFF.

The V and J genes are TRBV25-1 and TRBJ2-2; 8 bases map to TRBD1. J was trimmed by 2 bases and V by 8 bases; bases with no gene match: 4. The CDR3 runs 14 residues. Germline V gene lookup returns CDR1 MGHDK and CDR2 SYGVNS. The CDR3 loop reads CASLDRENTGELFF. The CDR3, as DNA: TGTGCCAGCTTGGACAGGGAAAACACCGGGGAGCTGTTTTTT.

The rearrangement links TRBV4-2 to TRBJ2-3; the match to TRBD1 covers 9 bases. This CDR3 contains 15 residues. V gave up 2 bases and J gave up 2 bases; unmatched junction bases: 2. The germline V gene has CDR1 LGHNA and CDR2 YNFKEQ. The CDR3 reads CASSQRDRDTDTQYF. CDR3 in DNA: TGTGCCAGCAGCCAACGGGACAGGGACACAGATACGCAGTATTTT.

V usage is TRBV6-5 and J usage is TRBJ2-7; D is perhaps TRBD1 (6 bases). V lost 3 bases and J lost 2, with 17 bases in between. Germline assignment: CDR1 MNHEY and CDR2 SVGAGI. The CDR3 loop spans 16 amino acids. In DNA, the CDR3 is TGTGCCAGCAGTTATTCCACGGGACAAACCACCTACGAGCAGTACTTC. It codes for CASSYSTGQTTYEQYF.

This clone showed up just once. The genes are TRBV10-3 and TRBJ2-5; 8 bases fit TRBD2. The CDR3 has 16 residues. The germline gives CDR1 ENHRY, CDR2 SYGVKD. V gave up 2 bases and J gave up 5 bases; unmatched junction bases: 10. The CDR3: CAISEPGGAGVETQYF. The DNA of the CDR3 is TGTGCCATCAGTGAGCCCGGGGGGGCCGGGGTGGAGACCCAGTACTTC.

CDR3 loop: CASTVSGGGAWETQYF. In DNA, the CDR3 is TGCGCCAGCACGGTTTCGGGGGGCGGCGCGTGGGAGACCCAGTACTTC. The V gene is TRBV5-1, the J gene TRBJ2-5; D possibly corresponds to TRBD2 (7 bases). The CDR3 consists of 16 residues. Germline CDR1 SGHRS, CDR2 YFSETQ. V gave up 6 bases and J gave up 5 bases, with 23 bases separating them. Together with reference TRBV5-1 and TRBJ2-5, the CDR3 gives the full variable domain: KAGVTQTPRYLIKTRGQQVTLSCSPISGHRSVSWYQQTPGQGLQFLFEYFSETQRNKGNFPGRFSGRQFSNSRSEMNVSTLELGDSALYLCASTVSGGGAWETQYFGPGTRLLVL.

This clone was counted once. This chain connects TRBV5-1 to TRBJ2-7; D is perhaps TRBD1 (6 bases). Germline values: CDR1 SGHRS, CDR2 YFSETQ. Trimming left V 4 bases short and J 2 bases short, with 10 bases between. The CDR3 totals 13 residues. The CDR3: CASSGAGAYEQYF. CDR3 sequence (DNA): TGCGCCAGCAGCGGGGCAGGGGCCTACGAGCAGTACTTC.

This chain connects TRBV6-6 to TRBJ2-2, with TRBD2 matching 7 bases. CDR3 length equals 16 residues. The germline CDR1 and CDR2 sequences are MNHNY and SVGAGI (reference sequence). The V gene end was trimmed by 6 bases and the J gene end by 0 bases; junction bases not matched to a gene: 7. In DNA form, the CDR3 reads TGTGCCAGCAGCCTAGCTAGCGGAGCGAACACCGGGGAGCTGTTTTTT. The encoded protein is CASSLASGANTGELFF.

The sample holds one count of this clone. This chain joins TRBV5-1 and TRBJ1-2, with D tentatively TRBD1 (5 bases). Germline V gene data show CDR1 as SGHRS and CDR2 as YFSETQ. The CDR3 has 14 amino acids. Trimming took 1 base from V and 6 from J, leaving 13 bases between them. The CDR3 region has the DNA TGCGCCAGCAGCTTGACGTCAGGGTTTAATGGCTACACCTTC. Residues: CASSLTSGFNGYTF.

V usage is TRBV30 and J usage is TRBJ1-5; D ambiguous. Germline-derived CDR1 and CDR2 are GTSNPN and SVGIG (reference sequence). The CDR3 is made up of 16 amino acids. The ends were cut back, 2 bases at V and 3 bases at J, with 17 bases in the middle. The CDR3 region has the DNA TGTGCCTGGAGTCACGGAGGGCTCGCGTCCAATCAGCCCCAGCATTTT. It encodes CAWSHGGLASNQPQHF.

The chain is built from TRBV27 and TRBJ2-1, with D possibly being TRBD1 (6 bases). Per germline, CDR1 MNHEY and CDR2 SMNVEV (reference sequence). Trimming took 5 bases from V and 8 from J, leaving 16 bases between them. The CDR3 covers 14 residues. The DNA for the CDR3 is TGTGCCAGCAGTAACCGACAGGACGCGGATGAGCAGTTCTTC. Protein product: CASSNRQDADEQFF.

The chain couples TRBV7-2 to TRBJ2-1, with 12 positions matching TRBD2. From germline, CDR1 is SGHTA and CDR2 FQGNSA. This CDR3 has 17 residues. After removal of 4 bases from V and 5 bases from J, the junction contained 9 bases not matched to a gene. This CDR3 is CASSSRTSGVVNNEQFF. The DNA for the CDR3 is TGTGCCAGCAGCTCACGGACTAGCGGGGTTGTTAACAATGAGCAGTTCTTC.

The rearrangement links TRBV6-5 to TRBJ2-5; weak D call: TRBD1 (6 bases). CDR1 and CDR2 from the germline V gene are MNHEY and SVGAGI. The CDR3 runs 15 residues. The V and J ends lost 5 bases and 4 bases respectively, with 17 bases between them. The CDR3 region is CASSTQGIGRETQYF. The CDR3 DNA reads TGTGCCAGCAGTACACAGGGTATAGGGAGAGAGACCCAGTACTTC.